The T cell receptor (beta chain) under discussion was sequenced for a study of CD8+ T cells in alopecia areata. Study-wide context: At a dose of 5 to 10 mg twice daily, oral tofacitinib was given to treated patients. Study-level points and caveats: Although TCR sharing was seen in mice, sharing across patients was less clear, possibly for HLA-related reasons. Normal-skin resident alphabeta T cells also appear among scalp sample sequences.

cDNA reverse transcribed from extracted RNA served as the sequencing template. Generated by immunoSEQ multiplex PCR, the TCRdb table keeps only in-frame clones and is missing some. The repertoire consists of 200,000 to 250,000 clones, with roughly 57% occurring once and the leading ten covering just over 0.45%. In its sample, this clone was seen a few times. Its antigen remains unknown. The CDR3 totals 16 residues. The V end was cut by 1 base, the J end by 1 base, with 13 bases between. The V gene's germline CDR1 is KGHSH and CDR2 LQKENI. The V gene is TRBV18, the J gene TRBJ1-1, with D hard to call. This specimen consisted of CD4+ T cells sorted from blood, obtained at week 0. This clonotype was obtained from a human donor with alopecia areata. This CDR3 reads CASSPRFEGGNTEAFF. CDR3 bases: TGTGCCAGCTCACCACGGTTCGAGGGTGGGAACACTGAAGCTTTCTTT.